The source of this TCR beta chain is a study of blood T cell repertoires in COVID-19. Across the study: Both acute and convalescent COVID-19 samples were obtained from the United States, Italy and Spain. T cells, B-cell-depleted T cells, or PBMCs supplied cDNA or gDNA.

In germline, CDR1 is SGHRS, CDR2 YFSETQ. This CDR3 region has 14 residues. Trimming left V 6 bases short and J 2 bases short, with 9 bases between. Per the original methods: Estimates of nucleated cell counts were drawn from the amplification of reference gene primers. Profiled with immunoSEQ multiplex PCR; TCRdb holds only in-frame clones, not every one. The V and J calls and clone size were taken over from that table, and D and trimming were inferred from the DNA. The table includes about 74,000 clones, about 92% detected once. This rearrangement joins TRBV5-1 to TRBJ2-6, with D possibly being TRBD1 (5 bases). Sequenced sample: peripheral blood. This clonotype originated in a human donor in a cohort sampled during active COVID-19. The CDR3 sequence: CASKGDAGANVLTF. Here the CDR3 DNA reads TGCGCCAGCAAAGGGGATGCTGGGGCCAACGTCCTGACTTTC.